This T cell receptor (beta chain) was sequenced in a study of blood T cell repertoires in COVID-19. Assay used: immunoSEQ multiplex PCR; TCRdb lists only in-frame clones, some missing. The data show around 250,000 clones, roughly 85% seen once. Germline loops: CDR1 SGHVS, CDR2 FQNEAQ. Trimming removed 1 base from V and 3 bases from J, with 21 bases in between. The CDR3 is 19 amino acids. The sample consisted of PBMCs or T cells enriched from blood (not recorded which). This receptor was obtained from a woman aged 45-59 years with acute COVID-19. The rearrangement joins TRBV7-8 to TRBJ2-2, with D possibly being TRBD2 (7 bases). The CDR3 region has the DNA TGTGCCAGCAGCTTAGGCGGGGACTTGCGGGGGCTAGACACCGGGGAGCTGTTTTTT. Its translation is CASSLGGDLRGLDTGELFF.